This T cell receptor beta chain was documented in a study of cytomegalovirus exposure and HLA in healthy donors. Study-wide results and limits: TRBV6-2, TRBV6-3 and some other V segments were excluded as indistinguishable. In a later analysis, TCR beta V- and J-gene trimming was associated with a missense DCLRE1C variant.

This CDR3 contains 17 residues. Germline assignment: CDR1 SEHNR and CDR2 FQNEAQ (reference sequence). V was trimmed by 0 bases and J by 7 bases, leaving 22 bases between them. Of note for this clone: Its antigen is not identified.

Primers included in the PCR were 60 Vbeta and 13 Jbeta primers. The data were produced by immunoSEQ multiplex PCR, yet TCRdb's version contains in-frame clones alone and is incomplete. Of some 150,000 clones in the sample, approximately 79% were seen once. The sample taken for sequencing was PBMCs. This TCR was recovered from a man aged 45-65 years in good health and CMV-seropositive. V gene TRBV7-9 combines with J gene TRBJ2-7, with a tentative D call TRBD1 (5 bases). The CDR3 is CASSLAPGRLLGLEQYF. CDR3 in DNA: TGTGCCAGCAGCTTAGCGCCAGGGCGGCTACTCGGTCTGGAGCAGTACTTC.